This is a list of T cell receptor beta chains from one sample in a study of cytomegalovirus exposure and HLA in healthy donors. Sequencing used immunoSEQ multiplex PCR; TCRdb keeps in-frame clones, though not all of them. The profile shows hundreds of thousands of clones, approximately 87% of them singletons. Sample: PBMCs. The receptors originated from a woman under 30 in good health and CMV-seronegative. CDR3s include the opening cysteine and the closing phenylalanine or tryptophan. A D gene is named only where the DNA matches it firmly. Clone size is stated in some rows and not others, as once, few, many or a class when expanded.

cdr3_aa: CASSLARGGRAYEQYF; cdr3_nt: TGTGCCAGCAGCTTAGCTCGCGGGGGGCGCGCCTACGAGCAGTACTTC; d_call: TRBD2; cdr3_length: 16; clone_size: -; v_call: TRBV7-9; j_call: TRBJ2-7
cdr3_aa: CASSLPGKQETQYF; cdr3_nt: TGTGCCAGCAGTCTACCGGGAAAACAAGAGACCCAGTACTTC; d_call: -; cdr3_length: 14; clone_size: -; v_call: TRBV5-6; j_call: TRBJ2-5
cdr3_aa: CASSLANSPNYGYTF; cdr3_nt: TGCGCCAGCAGCTTGGCTAACAGTCCTAACTATGGCTACACCTTC; d_call: -; cdr3_length: 15; clone_size: -; v_call: TRBV5-1; j_call: TRBJ1-2
cdr3_aa: CASRPRGGGEGYGYTF; cdr3_nt: TGTGCAAGTCGCCCCCGGGGAGGGGGGGAGGGCTATGGCTACACCTTC; d_call: -; cdr3_length: 16; clone_size: -; v_call: TRBV12-2; j_call: TRBJ1-2
cdr3_aa: CARSLNTGLTGELFF; cdr3_nt: TGTGCCCGCAGCTTAAATACAGGGCTCACCGGGGAGCTGTTTTTT; d_call: -; cdr3_length: 15; clone_size: -; v_call: TRBV7-2; j_call: TRBJ2-2
cdr3_aa: CASSLVPPGSGFFYEQYF; cdr3_nt: TGTGCCAGCAGCTTAGTCCCCCCGGGTAGCGGGTTTTTCTACGAGCAGTACTTC; d_call: TRBD2; cdr3_length: 18; clone_size: -; v_call: TRBV11-2; j_call: TRBJ2-7
cdr3_aa: CASSLIPGPNSPLHF; cdr3_nt: TGTGCCAGCAGTTTAATCCCCGGCCCGAATTCACCCCTCCACTTT; d_call: -; cdr3_length: 15; clone_size: -; v_call: TRBV27; j_call: TRBJ1-6
cdr3_aa: CASSFSLDRNTEAFF; cdr3_nt: TGTGCCAGCAGTTTCTCCCTGGACCGGAACACTGAAGCTTTCTTT; d_call: -; cdr3_length: 15; clone_size: -; v_call: TRBV2; j_call: TRBJ1-1
cdr3_aa: CASSGEQGYGYTF; cdr3_nt: TGTGCCAGCAGTGGGGAACAGGGCTATGGCTACACCTTC; d_call: -; cdr3_length: 13; clone_size: -; v_call: TRBV2; j_call: TRBJ1-2
cdr3_aa: CASTSLGQGGTDTQYF; cdr3_nt: TGTGCCAGCACATCCCTCGGGCAGGGGGGCACCGATACGCAGTATTTT; d_call: -; cdr3_length: 16; clone_size: -; v_call: TRBV27; j_call: TRBJ2-3
cdr3_aa: CASSLTPTSATNEKLFF; cdr3_nt: TGTGCCAGCTCACTTACCCCAACCTCTGCAACTAATGAAAAACTGTTTTTT; d_call: -; cdr3_length: 17; clone_size: -; v_call: TRBV18; j_call: TRBJ1-4
cdr3_aa: CASSSGLFGPQHF; cdr3_nt: TGTGCCAGCAGCAGTGGACTGTTTGGGCCCCAGCATTTT; d_call: -; cdr3_length: 13; clone_size: -; v_call: TRBV14; j_call: TRBJ1-5
cdr3_aa: CASSPQTGYTVNEQFF; cdr3_nt: TGCGCCAGCAGCCCCCAGACAGGGTATACGGTGAATGAGCAGTTCTTC; d_call: TRBD1; cdr3_length: 16; clone_size: -; v_call: TRBV5-1; j_call: TRBJ2-1
cdr3_aa: CASEGHGYTF; cdr3_nt: TGTGCCTCGGAGGGGCATGGCTACACCTTC; d_call: -; cdr3_length: 10; clone_size: once; v_call: TRBV30; j_call: TRBJ1-2
cdr3_aa: CASSGTGDPYEQYF; cdr3_nt: TGTGCCAGCAGCGGGACAGGGGATCCCTACGAGCAGTACTTC; d_call: TRBD1; cdr3_length: 14; clone_size: -; v_call: TRBV27; j_call: TRBJ2-7
cdr3_aa: CATSRARDREETQYF; cdr3_nt: TGTGCCACCAGCAGAGCACGGGACAGGGAAGAGACCCAGTACTTC; d_call: TRBD1; cdr3_length: 15; clone_size: -; v_call: TRBV15; j_call: TRBJ2-5